The present T cell receptor (beta chain) was sequenced within a study of CD8 T cells in ankylosing spondylitis. Broader study findings: Within matched ankylosing spondylitis synovial fluid, disease-linked clones were reportedly significantly enriched.

Details on this clonotype: Its antigen is unknown.

Trimming at V came to 6 bases and at J to 3 bases, leaving 6 bases not matched to a gene. CDR1 is SGHRS, CDR2 YFSETQ, per germline. The CDR3 is 14 amino acids. In making TCR beta libraries, quantitative 5'-RACE with molecular barcodes was used. A single record per CDR3 protein comes from TCRdb applying MiXCR to the 5' RACE reads. The repertoire holds a few hundred thousand distinct CDR3 sequences, around 20% seen once, with around 8% in the top ten. Sample: blood, either unsorted or a sorted T cell fraction (not recorded which). The J gene is TRBJ2-3, the V gene TRBV5-1; 8 bases align to TRBD2. This TCR was recovered from a male donor with ankylosing spondylitis or in good health (not recorded which). The CDR3: CASKLSGGTDTQYF. The CDR3 nucleotides are TGCGCCAGCAAACTCAGCGGGGGTACAGATACGCAGTATTTT.